These 6 T cell receptor beta chains share one sample of origin, sequenced in a study of OX40 agonist ivuxolimab in advanced cancers. Assay used: immunoSEQ multiplex PCR; TCRdb lists only in-frame clones, some missing. The sample lists fewer than 85,000 clones, 90% seen once, with under 0.4% in the top ten. The sample here was CD4+ or CD8+ T cells sorted from blood, taken in a trial of the OX40 agonist ivuxolimab. Receptors originate from an adult with an advanced solid tumor such as melanoma, head and neck, liver or kidney cancer.

The chain combines TRBV5-1 with TRBJ2-7; perhaps TRBD2 as D (7 bases). This CDR3 region has 15 residues. In germline, CDR1 is SGHRS, CDR2 YFSETQ. Deletions cut 3 bases from V and 0 bases from J, with 13 bases between. This CDR3 is CASSWGAGDSYEQYF. The CDR3 coding sequence is TGCGCCAGCAGCTGGGGGGCGGGGGACTCCTACGAGCAGTACTTC.

The chain employs TRBV30 and TRBJ2-2, with a tentative D call TRBD2 (6 bases). This CDR3 is 15 amino acids long. V was trimmed by 4 bases and J by 7 bases, leaving 19 bases between them. Germline V gene data show CDR1 as GTSNPN and CDR2 as SVGIG (reference sequence). This chain's CDR3 is CAWTNRGSGSGELFF. CDR3 sequence (DNA): TGTGCCTGGACTAACCGGGGGAGTGGAAGCGGGGAGCTGTTTTTT. Variable domain in full (rest from reference TRBV30 and TRBJ2-2): SQTIHQWPATLVQPVGSPLSLECTVEGTSNPNLYWYRQAAGRGLQLLFYSVGIGQISSEVPQNLSASRPQDRQFILSSKKLLLSDSGFYLCAWTNRGSGSGELFFGEGSRLTVL.

The chain joins TRBV18 to TRBJ2-6; 7 nucleotides agree with TRBD1. The length of the CDR3 is 15 residues. Germline values: CDR1 KGHSH, CDR2 LQKENI. V dropped 4 bases and J dropped 2; count of bases not matched to a gene: 2. The CDR3 bases are TGTGCCAGCTCACTAGACAGGGCTGGGGCCAACGTCCTGACTTTC. The encoded protein is CASSLDRAGANVLTF.

The genes are TRBV28 and TRBJ1-4; the D gene is possibly TRBD1 (6 bases). The V gene lost 8 bases and the J gene lost 0 bases, with 16 bases spanning the gap. Germline V gives CDR1 MDHEN, CDR2 SYDVKM. CDR3 length: 16 amino acids. CDR3 amino acids: CASRVGGPATNEKLFF. The CDR3 DNA is TGTGCCAGCCGCGTGGGGGGCCCTGCAACTAATGAAAAACTGTTTTTT.

The V gene is TRBV19, the J gene TRBJ1-1; maybe TRBD1 (5 bases). V dropped 7 bases and J dropped 10 bases, with 19 bases sitting between them. Germline V gene lookup returns CDR1 LNHDA and CDR2 SQIVND (reference sequence). The length of the CDR3 is 13 residues. CDR3 sequence: CASTLGVGFGAFF. The CDR3 region has the DNA TGTGCCAGTACCCTGGGGGTTGGCTTTGGAGCTTTCTTT.

This sequence joins TRBV27 and TRBJ2-7; 8 bases agree with TRBD2. CDR1 and CDR2 from the germline V gene are MNHEY and SMNVEV (reference sequence). CDR3 length: 13 amino acids. Germline trimming cut 10 bases from V and 2 bases from J; bases unmatched to any gene: 7. CDR3 DNA: TGTGCCACTTCGACTAGCGACCCCTACGAGCAGTACTTC. It codes for CATSTSDPYEQYF.